This T cell receptor (beta chain) was obtained from a study of blood T cell repertoires in COVID-19. Germline V CDR1 and CDR2: SEHNR, FQNEAQ (reference sequence). The V segment lost 0 bases and the J segment 6 bases; nucleotides outside the gene matches: 3. The CDR3 runs 15 residues. The data were produced by immunoSEQ multiplex PCR, yet TCRdb's version contains in-frame clones alone and is incomplete. The table records some 310,000 clones, roughly 89% of them present only once. This clone appeared once. Allocation to cohorts depended on clinical history reported by the participants. The chain joins TRBV7-9 to TRBJ1-4; TRBD1 agrees at 8 bases. The TCR sequence derives from a woman between 25 and 40 years old who had recovered from COVID-19. The material sequenced was PBMCs or T cells enriched from blood (not recorded which). The CDR3 is CASSLAAGGDEKLFF. CDR3 nucleotide sequence: TGTGCCAGCAGCTTAGCGGCAGGGGGCGATGAAAAACTGTTTTTT.